The 14 T cell receptor beta chains listed next were all sequenced from one sample in a study of CD8 T cells in ankylosing spondylitis. MiXCR, run by TCRdb on the 5' RACE reads, gives a single entry per CDR3 protein. Here the sample spans 200,000 to 250,000 distinct CDR3 sequences, about 10% being singletons. The sample was blood, either unsorted or a sorted T cell fraction (not recorded which). The receptors derive from a male donor with ankylosing spondylitis or in good health (not recorded which).

This clonotype was detected many times. The chain employs TRBV7-8 and TRBJ2-7; no clear D. Looked up from germline, CDR1 is SGHVS and CDR2 is FQNEAQ. V was shortened by 2 bases and J by 2 bases, with 7 bases between the two germline ends. The CDR3 runs 13 residues. For the CDR3, the DNA is TGTGCCAGCAGCTTATCAAGAACCTACGAGCAGTACTTC. Encoded protein: CASSLSRTYEQYF.

V and J are TRBV12-3 or TRBV12-4 and TRBJ1-5, with 8 bases aligning to TRBD1. The CDR3 runs 20 residues. The junction had 15 bases not matched to a gene; V was cut back by 2 bases and J by 0 bases. Here the CDR3 reads CASSLRGAGGGDSSNQPQHF. Here the CDR3 DNA reads TGTGCCAGCAGTTTAAGGGGGGCAGGGGGCGGTGATAGTAGCAATCAGCCCCAGCATTTT.

The chain joins TRBV20-1 to TRBJ2-5; 11 bases match TRBD2. The CDR3 contains 20 residues. The ends lost 6 bases at V and 5 bases at J; junction bases unmatched: 26. Looked up from germline, CDR1 is DFQATT and CDR2 is SNEGSKA (reference sequence). CDR3 in amino acids: CSAHSPSPSGRRLNKETQYF. The CDR3 nucleotides are TGCAGTGCCCACTCTCCCTCCCCTAGCGGGAGGCGCCTGAATAAGGAGACCCAGTACTTC.

This clonotype was observed many times. The chain combines TRBV12-3 or TRBV12-4 with TRBJ2-7; the D is unclear. Trimming took 5 bases from V and 0 from J, leaving 11 bases between them. The CDR3 length is 14 residues. The CDR3 DNA reads as TGTGCCAGCAGTCTGTCCCGGAGCTCCTACGAGCAGTACTTC. Encoded protein: CASSLSRSSYEQYF.

Many counts were recorded for this clonotype. V is TRBV5-1 and J is TRBJ2-2; no clear D. Trimming stripped 0 bases from V and 4 bases from J, with 10 bases between. In germline, CDR1 is SGHRS, CDR2 YFSETQ. CDR3 length: 15 amino acids. The CDR3 DNA sequence: TGCGCCAGCAGCTTGGTTTCGGTGGTCACCGGGGAGCTGTTTTTT. Protein sequence: CASSLVSVVTGELFF.

This clonotype was recorded at least ten times. The chain recombines TRBV20-1 with TRBJ2-1, with D tentatively TRBD1 (5 bases). V gave up 6 bases and J gave up 6 bases, with 18 bases separating them. Germline loops: CDR1 DFQATT, CDR2 SNEGSKA (reference sequence). The length of the CDR3 is 14 residues. The CDR3 bases are TGCAGTGCCCGGCAGCCGACAGAGTTCAATGAGCAGTTCTTC. Amino acids: CSARQPTEFNEQFF.

V usage is TRBV20-1 and J usage is TRBJ2-3; D is unclear. This CDR3 contains 13 residues. Germline CDR1 reads DFQATT; CDR2 reads SNEGSKA (reference sequence). Trimming shortened V by 4 bases and J by 7 bases, and 15 bases separated the two germline ends. The CDR3 loop reads CSAILSLQNTQYF. The CDR3 nucleotides are TGCAGTGCTATACTCTCATTGCAGAATACGCAGTATTTT.

This clonotype was counted at least ten times. The chain is built from TRBV20-1 and TRBJ1-5; 11 bases are a match to TRBD1. Germline V gene data show CDR1 as DFQATT and CDR2 as SNEGSKA (reference sequence). Trimming took 5 bases from V and 6 from J; bases not matched to a gene: 3. This CDR3 has 13 amino acids. CDR3 residues: CSARGQGGQPQHF. The CDR3 region has the DNA TGCAGTGCTCGGGGACAGGGGGGTCAGCCCCAGCATTTT.

This sequence joins TRBV5-5 and TRBJ2-1; the D is unclear. V shed 3 bases and J shed 4 bases, with 11 bases lying between them. Per germline, CDR1 SGHKS and CDR2 YYEKEE (reference sequence). The CDR3 extends over 14 amino acids. This chain's CDR3 is CASSYGPQYNEQFF. The CDR3 nucleotides are TGTGCCAGCAGCTACGGACCACAATACAATGAGCAGTTCTTC.

The sample holds many counts of this clonotype. The chain has TRBV12-3 or TRBV12-4 and TRBJ1-1, with TRBD1 as a possible D gene (5 bases). The CDR3 extends over 14 amino acids. V was trimmed by 5 bases and J by 4 bases, leaving 14 bases between them. The CDR3 DNA follows: TGTGCCAGCAGTGAGGGACTGGCGAGCACTGAAGCTTTCTTT. It encodes CASSEGLASTEAFF.

This clonotype was found a few times. The chain employs TRBV7-9 and TRBJ2-3; TRBD2 matches 11 bases. The CDR3 consists of 15 residues. Per the germline V gene, CDR1 is SEHNR and CDR2 is FQNEAQ (reference sequence). J was trimmed by 6 bases and V by 0 bases; bases with no gene match: 2. The CDR3 protein is CASSLAPSGRDTQYF. Written as DNA, the CDR3 is TGTGCCAGCAGCTTAGCGCCTAGCGGGAGGGATACGCAGTATTTT. Combining the CDR3 with reference TRBV7-9 and TRBJ2-3 gives the whole variable domain DTGVSQNPRHKITKRGQNVTFRCDPISEHNRLYWYRQTLGQGPEFLTYFQNEAQLEKSRLLSDRFSAERPKGSFSTLEIQRTEQGDSAMYLCASSLAPSGRDTQYFGPGTRLTVL.

To note about this clonotype: The junction departs from the called germline gene at one end, perhaps through a read error. V usage is TRBV14 and J usage is TRBJ1-2; D gene unclear. The CDR3 is made up of 15 amino acids. The V gene's germline CDR1 is SGHDN and CDR2 FVKESK. The CDR3 DNA reads TGTACCAGCAGCCTCGCGGAGGGTTTGTACTATGGCTACACCTTC. This translates into CTSSLAEGLYYGYTF.

This clonotype was observed many times. The V gene is TRBV5-1, the J gene TRBJ2-2; the D gene is possibly TRBD1 (6 bases). The CDR3 is 14 residues long. V was clipped by 4 bases and J by 1 base, with 8 bases between them. Per the germline V gene, CDR1 is SGHRS and CDR2 is YFSETQ. The CDR3 is CASSPGQNTGELFF. DNA of the CDR3: TGCGCCAGCAGCCCGGGACAGAACACCGGGGAGCTGTTTTTT.

The rearrangement uses TRBV2 and TRBJ2-3; TRBD2 might be the D (6 bases). The CDR3 contains 15 residues. V was pared by 4 bases and J by 0 bases, with 11 bases between. The V gene's germline CDR1 is SNHLY and CDR2 FYNNEI. The CDR3 DNA sequence: TGTGCCAGCAGTGTCCGACTAGTGAGCACAGATACGCAGTATTTT. Protein: CASSVRLVSTDTQYF.